This T cell receptor beta chain derives from a study of regulatory T cells in long-lasting Graves disease. Findings and limits, study-wide: Persistent disease samples used TRBV28, TRBJ1-2 and TRBJ2-5 preferentially. Accuracy was possibly reduced by small sample size.

The germline V gene encodes CDR1 LNHDA and CDR2 SQIVND (reference sequence). V was shortened by 5 bases and J by 4 bases, with 11 bases between the two germline ends. CDR3 size: 13 residues. This clonotype showed up just a few times. Its antigen is still unknown. iRepertoire HTBI primers and Arm-PCR of CDR3 regions built TCR beta libraries. One entry per CDR3 protein results from TCRdb running MiXCR on the multiplex PCR reads. The table has fewer than 450,000 distinct CDR3 sequences, around 20% seen once. The time point here: persistent/refractory GD, antithyroid drugs over 5 years with positive TRAb. The TCR library used RNA extracted from PBMCs.

The sequencing used peripheral blood mononuclear cells (PBMCs), collected when the disease was refractory, from a patient treated with antithyroid drugs. This clonotype originated in a female donor with Graves disease. The chain links TRBV19 to TRBJ1-1, with D possibly TRBD1 on 5 matching bases. DNA of the CDR3: TGTGCCAGTAGTTCCAGGGTGATCACTGAAGCTTTCTTT. It yields the protein CASSSRVITEAFF.